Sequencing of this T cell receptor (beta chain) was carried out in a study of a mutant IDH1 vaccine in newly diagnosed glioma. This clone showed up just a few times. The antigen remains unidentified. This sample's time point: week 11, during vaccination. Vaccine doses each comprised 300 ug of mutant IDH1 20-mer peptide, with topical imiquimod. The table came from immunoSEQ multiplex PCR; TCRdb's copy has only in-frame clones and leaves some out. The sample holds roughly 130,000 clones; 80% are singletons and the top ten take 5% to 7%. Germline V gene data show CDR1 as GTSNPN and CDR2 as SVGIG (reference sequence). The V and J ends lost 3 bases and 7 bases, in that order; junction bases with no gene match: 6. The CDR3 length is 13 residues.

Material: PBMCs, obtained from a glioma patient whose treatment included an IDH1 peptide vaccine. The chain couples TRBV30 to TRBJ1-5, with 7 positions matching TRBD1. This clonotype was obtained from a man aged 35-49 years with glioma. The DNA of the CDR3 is TGTGCCTGGAGCAGACAGGGCGAGCAGCCCCAGCATTTT. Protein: CAWSRQGEQPQHF. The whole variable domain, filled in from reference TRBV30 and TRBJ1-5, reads SQTIHQWPATLVQPVGSPLSLECTVEGTSNPNLYWYRQAAGRGLQLLFYSVGIGQISSEVPQNLSASRPQDRQFILSSKKLLLSDSGFYLCAWSRQGEQPQHFGDGTRLSIL.